The 28 T cell receptor beta chains presented below share a single source sample, sequenced in a study of blood T cell repertoires in COVID-19. The repertoire was sequenced with immunoSEQ multiplex PCR; TCRdb's copy has only in-frame clones and lacks some. The sample shows approximately 390,000 clones, around 87% of them seen only once. Sequenced input: peripheral blood. The receptors originated from a woman in her fifties or sixties with COVID-19, enrolled during active disease.

Here the CDR3 DNA reads TGCGCCAGCAGCCAAGTTAGGAGCGGGGACTACGAGCAGTACTTC. Translating it yields CASSQVRSGDYEQYF. The genes are TRBV4-1 and TRBJ2-7; 7 positions match TRBD2. The CDR3 spans 15 residues. Germline assignment: CDR1 MGHRA and CDR2 YSYEKL. V lost 1 base and J lost 3; bases outside the gene matches: 6.

The rearrangement links TRBV6-1 to TRBJ2-5; possibly TRBD2 for D (5 bases). The V and J ends lost 2 bases and 5 bases respectively, with 15 bases between them. This CDR3 is 15 amino acids long. Germline V gene lookup returns CDR1 MNHNS and CDR2 SASEGT. CDR3 in amino acids: CASSEKRWIRETQYF. The CDR3 bases are TGTGCCAGCAGTGAAAAGCGGTGGATTAGGGAGACCCAGTACTTC.

This sequence joins TRBV5-1 and TRBJ2-7, with 7 bases lining up with TRBD1. CDR3 size: 14 residues. V lost 4 bases and J lost 3; bases outside the gene matches: 7. Per the germline V gene, CDR1 is SGHRS and CDR2 is YFSETQ. The DNA for the CDR3 is TGCGCCAGCAGCCAAGGGGACAGCTACTACGAGCAGTACTTC. Translating it yields CASSQGDSYYEQYF.

CDR3 residues: CASSRLEGTDTQYF. The DNA of the CDR3 is TGTGCCAGCAGCAGGCTAGAGGGCACAGATACGCAGTATTTT. The V call is TRBV7-3, the J call TRBJ2-3; the D is unclear. V lost 5 bases and J lost 1, with 10 bases in between. Germline V lookup: CDR1 SGHTA, CDR2 FQGTGA. This CDR3 contains 14 residues.

The V and J genes are TRBV3-1 (or the pseudogene TRBV3-2) and TRBJ1-2; D gene unclear. Germline V gene sequence: CDR1 LGHDT, CDR2 YNNKEL (reference sequence). The CDR3 has 14 amino acids. V was shortened by 0 bases and J by 2 bases, with 7 bases between the two germline ends. This CDR3 reads CASSQDRRNYGYTF. The CDR3 DNA sequence: TGTGCCAGCAGCCAAGATCGGAGAAACTATGGCTACACCTTC.

The chain carries TRBV7-9 and TRBJ1-4, with D hard to call. The CDR3 sequence is 15 residues long. Germline V gene lookup returns CDR1 SEHNR and CDR2 FQNEAQ (reference sequence). Deletions cut 5 bases from V and 1 base from J, with 11 bases between. The CDR3 nucleotides are TGTGCCAGCAGCGTATACGAGCAAACTAATGAAAAACTGTTTTTT. Its translation: CASSVYEQTNEKLFF.

This chain links TRBV12-3 or TRBV12-4 with TRBJ1-2; no firm D call. CDR3 length: 13 amino acids. V was pared by 6 bases and J by 2 bases, with 10 bases between. CDR3 region: CASSATRNYGYTF. CDR3 nucleotide sequence: TGTGCCAGCAGCGCAACACGAAACTATGGCTACACCTTC.

The chain joins TRBV3-1 (or the pseudogene TRBV3-2) to TRBJ1-4; 10 bases agree with TRBD1. The germline V gene has CDR1 LGHDT and CDR2 YNNKEL (reference sequence). J gave up 4 bases and V 3 bases, and 2 bases lay outside the gene matches. This CDR3 has 15 amino acids. The CDR3 is CASSQRTGGNEKLFF. CDR3 nucleotide sequence: TGTGCCAGCAGCCAGCGGACAGGGGGTAATGAAAAACTGTTTTTT.

The chain joins TRBV23-1 to TRBJ2-1; 10 nucleotides match TRBD2. TRBV23-1 has ORF status, its function being uncertain. The CDR3 spans 16 residues. Losses at the gene ends were 6 bases for V and 10 bases for J; bases not matched to a gene: 15. The CDR3, as DNA: TGCGCCAGCAGCCCCCGGCTAGCGGGGGATAGGGGGGAGCAGTTCTTC. Protein sequence: CASSPRLAGDRGEQFF.

The V call is TRBV25-1, the J call TRBJ2-1; TRBD1 aligns across 8 bases. Germline loops: CDR1 MGHDK, CDR2 SYGVNS. Trimming cost V 8 bases and J 8 bases; bases outside gene matches: 11. CDR3 size: 14 residues. CDR3 protein: CASQDREVGDEQFF. DNA for the CDR3: TGTGCCAGCCAGGACAGGGAGGTTGGAGATGAGCAGTTCTTC.

In nucleotides, the CDR3 is TGTGCCAGCAGTTTAGGAGTGAACACTGAAGCTTTCTTT. Residues: CASSLGVNTEAFF. The V call is TRBV28, the J call TRBJ1-1; unclear D gene. The germline V gene has CDR1 MDHEN and CDR2 SYDVKM. Between the trimmed V and J ends, which lost 2 bases and 0 bases, there was a span of 4 bases. CDR3 length: 13 amino acids.

The V gene is TRBV6-1, the J gene TRBJ1-4; TRBD1 might be the D (5 bases). The CDR3 contains 15 residues. V gave up 3 bases and J gave up 7 bases, with 15 bases separating them. Germline-derived CDR1 and CDR2 are MNHNS and SASEGT. The DNA of the CDR3 is TGTGCCAGCAGTGACCTGCGGGGGTTGGGTGAAAAACTGTTTTTT. Its translation is CASSDLRGLGEKLFF.

The chain recombines TRBV10-2 with TRBJ1-6, with 8 bases lining up with TRBD1. CDR1 is WSHSY and CDR2 is SAAADI in the germline V gene. This CDR3 has 15 residues. V shed 0 bases and J 9 bases; nucleotides not matched to a gene: 4. The CDR3 loop reads CASSESIQGVSPLHF. The CDR3 DNA follows: TGCGCCAGCAGTGAGTCGATACAGGGGGTTTCACCCCTCCACTTT.

V usage is TRBV6-5 and J usage is TRBJ2-3; 9 bases match TRBD2. Trimming at V came to 3 bases and at J to 2 bases, leaving 6 bases not matched to a gene. The germline CDR1 and CDR2 sequences are MNHEY and SVGAGI. CDR3 length: 16 residues. The CDR3 DNA follows: TGTGCCAGCAGTTATTCTAGCGGGGAAACCACAGATACGCAGTATTTT. This gives the protein CASSYSSGETTDTQYF.

The chain combines TRBV6-6 with TRBJ1-6, with D unclear. V was trimmed by 0 bases and J by 8 bases, leaving 11 bases between them. The CDR3 runs to 15 residues. Germline V gives CDR1 MNHNY, CDR2 SVGAGI (reference sequence). The CDR3 DNA follows: TGTGCCAGCAGTTACTCTCGGGGTGGGGATTCACCCCTCCACTTT. Protein sequence: CASSYSRGGDSPLHF.

A remark on this clone: Additional DNA sequences in this sample encode the identical CDR3. The chain joins TRBV7-3 to TRBJ1-1; D not certain. CDR3 length equals 13 residues. Germline V CDR1 and CDR2: SGHTA, FQGTGA. V lost 5 bases to trimming and J lost 1 base, with 8 bases between them. Here the CDR3 reads CASSLSQNTEAFF. CDR3 in DNA: TGTGCCAGCAGCCTCAGTCAGAACACTGAAGCTTTCTTT.

The chain joins TRBV28 to TRBJ2-7, with 8 bases lining up with TRBD1. The CDR3 totals 15 residues. Germline-derived CDR1 and CDR2 are MDHEN and SYDVKM. The junction had 10 bases not matched to a gene; V was cut back by 8 bases and J by 1 base. The CDR3 coding sequence is TGTGCCAGCTTGCCGGGCGGACAGGGTTCCTACGAGCAGTACTTC. Amino acids: CASLPGGQGSYEQYF. The whole variable domain, filled in from reference TRBV28 and TRBJ2-7, reads DVKVTQSSRYLVKRTGEKVFLECVQDMDHENMFWYRQDPGLGLRLIYFSYDVKMKEKGDIPEGYSVSREKKERFSLILESASTNQTSMYLCASLPGGQGSYEQYFGPGTRLTVT.

This clone was detected once. The chain joins TRBV12-2 to TRBJ2-2; TRBD1 reflects the table's D call only, with no check against the DNA. TRBV12-2 is a known pseudogene. There are 16 residues in the CDR3. CDR3 amino acids: CASRLVQGTDTGELFF. The CDR3 bases are TGTGCAAGTCGCTTAGTACAGGGTACGGACACCGGGGAGCTGTTTTTT.

This sequence joins TRBV30 and TRBJ1-5; 7 nucleotides line up with TRBD1. Germline V CDR1 and CDR2: GTSNPN, SVGIG (reference sequence). The CDR3 is 13 residues long. The V gene end was trimmed by 2 bases and the J gene end by 6 bases; junction bases not matched to a gene: 4. The CDR3 loop reads CAWSRYRGQPQHF. The CDR3 nucleotides are TGTGCCTGGAGTAGATACAGGGGTCAGCCCCAGCATTTT.

The rearrangement links TRBV18 to TRBJ1-6; 9 bases map to TRBD1. Germline CDR1 and CDR2: KGHSH and LQKENI. The CDR3 consists of 15 residues. The trim removed 3 bases at V and 9 bases at J, leaving 6 bases unmatched. CDR3 nucleotide sequence: TGTGCCAGCTCACCCCCGGACAGGGGTCGTTCACCCCTCCACTTT. Translation gives CASSPPDRGRSPLHF.

This clone was detected only once. The chain links TRBV5-6 to TRBJ1-2; D possibly corresponds to TRBD1 (6 bases). This CDR3 region has 15 residues. Trimming stripped 0 bases from V and 2 bases from J, with 11 bases between. Germline-derived CDR1 and CDR2 are SGHDT and YYEEEE. CDR3 loop: CASSLAGQPNYGYTF. The CDR3 DNA reads as TGTGCCAGCAGCTTGGCTGGACAGCCAAACTATGGCTACACCTTC.

The chain recombines TRBV19 with TRBJ2-2; D perhaps matches TRBD1 (6 bases). CDR3 size: 15 residues. V gave up 3 bases and J gave up 3 bases, with 11 bases separating them. Germline CDR1 reads LNHDA; CDR2 reads SQIVND (reference sequence). The CDR3 spells CASSMKTGYTGELFF. The CDR3 nucleotides are TGTGCCAGTAGTATGAAAACAGGGTACACCGGGGAGCTGTTTTTT. Based on the CDR3 plus reference TRBV19 and TRBJ2-2, the full variable domain is DGGITQSPKYLFRKEGQNVTLSCEQNLNHDAMYWYRQDPGQGLRLIYYSQIVNDFQKGDIAEGYSVSREKKESFPLTVTSAQKNPTAFYLCASSMKTGYTGELFFGEGSRLTVL.

This clone appeared once. J is TRBJ2-7 and V is TRBV10-2, with TRBD1 matching 8 bases. CDR3 length equals 13 residues. V dropped 3 bases and J dropped 3; count of bases not matched to a gene: 1. Germline-derived CDR1 and CDR2 are WSHSY and SAAADI. CDR3 coding DNA: TGCGCCAGCAGTGAAGGACAGGGCTACGAGCAGTACTTC. It is translated as CASSEGQGYEQYF.

The count of this clone is one. The rearrangement joins TRBV2 to TRBJ2-7; weak D call: TRBD1 (6 bases). The V and J ends lost 10 bases and 5 bases respectively, with 15 bases between them. This CDR3 spans 12 amino acids. Germline V CDR1 and CDR2: SNHLY, FYNNEI. CDR3 nucleotide sequence: TGTGCCACAGGGGCACGTCAGGACGAGCAGTACTTC. Its protein product is CATGARQDEQYF.

The V gene is TRBV24-1, the J gene TRBJ1-1; no firm D call. Per the germline V gene, CDR1 is KGHDR and CDR2 is SFDVKD. The CDR3 runs to 13 residues. The germline V and J ends were trimmed by 9 bases and 4 bases, with 14 bases remaining between them. The CDR3 DNA reads as TGTGCCACCTCCGCGGGGTGGGGCACTGAAGCTTTCTTT. Protein sequence: CATSAGWGTEAFF.

This chain joins TRBV6-5 and TRBJ2-7; 7 bases align to TRBD2. CDR1 is MNHEY, CDR2 SVGAGI, per germline. This CDR3 comprises 15 residues. Germline trimming cut 6 bases from V and 0 bases from J; bases unmatched to any gene: 8. Here the CDR3 DNA reads TGTGCCAGCAGGTTTCGCGGCGGGGGCTCCTACGAGCAGTACTTC. Amino acids: CASRFRGGGSYEQYF.

V and J are TRBV5-1 and TRBJ2-5, with D hard to call. The CDR3 has 14 amino acids. Germline V CDR1 and CDR2: SGHRS, YFSETQ. Trimming stripped 1 base from V and 4 bases from J, with 11 bases between. This CDR3 reads CASSLPSVAETQYF. CDR3 nucleotides: TGCGCCAGCAGCTTGCCCAGCGTGGCAGAGACCCAGTACTTC. Combining the CDR3 with reference TRBV5-1 and TRBJ2-5 gives the whole variable domain KAGVTQTPRYLIKTRGQQVTLSCSPISGHRSVSWYQQTPGQGLQFLFEYFSETQRNKGNFPGRFSGRQFSNSRSEMNVSTLELGDSALYLCASSLPSVAETQYFGPGTRLLVL.

CDR3 sequence (DNA): TGTGCCAGCAGCTTAACCCGGGGGGCGCATAGTTCACCCCTCCACTTT. Protein product: CASSLTRGAHSSPLHF. The genes are TRBV7-2 and TRBJ1-6; TRBD1 might be the D (6 bases). Germline CDR1 SGHTA, CDR2 FQGNSA. Between the trimmed V and J ends, which lost 2 bases and 9 bases, there was a span of 17 bases. The CDR3 runs to 16 residues. Combining the CDR3 with reference TRBV7-2 and TRBJ1-6 gives the whole variable domain GAGVSQSPSNKVTEKGKDVELRCDPISGHTALYWYRQSLGQGLEFLIYFQGNSAPDKSGLPSDRFSAERTGGSVSTLTIQRTQQEDSAVYLCASSLTRGAHSSPLHFGNGTRLTVT.